These T cell receptor beta chains were read from a single sample in a study of post-analysis software for immune sequencing data. MiXCR was run by TCRdb on the PCR reads, yielding one entry per CDR3 protein. This table has about 680,000 distinct CDR3 sequences, 55% to 60% appearing once. Sequences were obtained from blood. The source of these receptors is a girl aged 2-10 years with multiple sclerosis. CDR3s include the opening cysteine and the closing phenylalanine or tryptophan. Fields, in order: V gene, J gene, D gene, CDR3 protein. A D gene is named only where the DNA matches it firmly.

TRBV9	TRBJ2-1	-	CASSVGSFAPVEQFF
TRBV10-1	TRBJ2-3	TRBD2	CASSPGLAGNQYF
TRBV6-1	TRBJ1-1	-	CASSGTGRNTEAFF
TRBV9	TRBJ2-5	-	CASSVAGVYQETQYF
TRBV4-1	TRBJ2-1	-	CASSQGLRGNEQFF
TRBV3-1	TRBJ1-5	TRBD1	CASTPDDRENQPQHF
TRBV14	TRBJ2-5	TRBD1	CASSDAGTGLFQETQYF
TRBV6-2/TRBV6-3	TRBJ1-5	-	CASSPPNQPQHF
TRBV9	TRBJ1-2	-	CASSVTIGAGKGYTF
TRBV29-1	TRBJ1-2	TRBD1	CSVPRQGENGYTF
TRBV29-1	TRBJ2-7	TRBD2	CSVVFLGREGSYEQYF
TRBV6-5	TRBJ2-7	TRBD2	CASSYEREGYEQYF
TRBV20-1	TRBJ2-1	-	CSAIGWGSYNEQFF
TRBV29-1	TRBJ2-3	-	CSVVMLDTQYF
TRBV29-1	TRBJ2-7	-	CSTRDSTYEQYF
TRBV7-9	TRBJ1-2	-	CATLGTGGYTF
TRBV12-3/TRBV12-4	TRBJ2-5	-	CASSLGDSQYF
TRBV18	TRBJ2-5	-	CASSSDSREETQYF
TRBV5-1	TRBJ2-4	-	CASSLGLEGDIQYF
TRBV6-2/TRBV6-3	TRBJ1-5	TRBD1	CASSYGDRRNQPQHF
TRBV4-3	TRBJ2-5	-	CASGQGLGGQETQYF
TRBV7-9	TRBJ1-1	TRBD1	CASSLSRGAFF
TRBV4-1	-	TRBD2	CASTAGDEQYF
TRBV5-1	TRBJ1-2	-	CASSTDSVYGYTF
TRBV7-2	TRBJ1-5	TRBD1	CASSSRWDSLSNQPQHF
TRBV6-1	TRBJ2-7	TRBD1	CASSELPTGGYF
TRBV20-1	TRBJ2-3	-	CSADAGPGGYF
TRBV5-1	TRBJ2-5	TRBD1	CASSDGTGGETQYF
TRBV5-1	TRBJ2-3	-	CASSFGPSGDTQYF
TRBV3-1	TRBJ2-1	TRBD2	CASSRSGGEQFF
TRBV12-3/TRBV12-4	TRBJ2-1	TRBD2	CASTYGSGSVYNEQFF
TRBV12-3/TRBV12-4	TRBJ1-6	-	CASSLWGSMNNSPLHF